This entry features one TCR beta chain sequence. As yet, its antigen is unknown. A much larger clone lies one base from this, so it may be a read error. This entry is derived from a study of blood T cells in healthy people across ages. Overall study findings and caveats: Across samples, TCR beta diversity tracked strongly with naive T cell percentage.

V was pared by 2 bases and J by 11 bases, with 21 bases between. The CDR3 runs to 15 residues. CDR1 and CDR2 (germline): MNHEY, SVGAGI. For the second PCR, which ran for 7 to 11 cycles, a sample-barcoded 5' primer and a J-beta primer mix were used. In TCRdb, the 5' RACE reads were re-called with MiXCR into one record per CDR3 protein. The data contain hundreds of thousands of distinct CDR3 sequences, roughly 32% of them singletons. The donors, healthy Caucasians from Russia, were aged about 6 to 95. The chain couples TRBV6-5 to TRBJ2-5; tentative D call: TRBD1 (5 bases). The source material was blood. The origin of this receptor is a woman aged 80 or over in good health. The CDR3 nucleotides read TGTGCCAGCAGTTACGGTCAGGGAAAGGGCCATGAGCAGTACTTC. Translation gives CASSYGQGKGHEQYF.